These T cell receptor beta chains were read from a single sample in a study of T cell responses to AZD1222 COVID-19 vaccine. Profiling relied on immunoSEQ multiplex PCR, and the TCRdb table lists in-frame clones only, not all of them. The sample shows approximately 110,000 clones, 70% to 90% of them seen only once. The starting material was peripheral blood, obtained on day 0 of AZD1222 vaccination. The receptors stem from an adult in good health. Both conserved end residues are part of each CDR3. Each record gives: clone size, D gene, V gene, J gene, CDR3 DNA, CDR3 protein. D genes are given only for firm matches. Clone size is shown for a subset of rows, as once, few, many or a class of expanded clone.

size: NA
D: TRBD1
V: TRBV5-1
J: TRBJ1-3
DNA: TGCGCCAGCAGCTTGACAGGGGGCGAAAACACCATATATTTT
CDR3: CASSLTGGENTIYF

size: NA
D: TRBD1
V: TRBV10-3
J: TRBJ1-1
DNA: TGTGCCATCACAAGTTCAGGGGGCACTGAAGCTTTCTTT
CDR3: CAITSSGGTEAFF

size: NA
D: NA
V: TRBV27
J: TRBJ1-6
DNA: TGTGCCAGCAGTTTATCGTTAGGGGGGGGCAATTCACCCCTCCACTTT
CDR3: CASSLSLGGGNSPLHF

size: NA
D: NA
V: TRBV19
J: TRBJ1-2
DNA: TGTGCCAGTAGTATTTCAGTGACCTATGGCTACACCTTC
CDR3: CASSISVTYGYTF

size: NA
D: NA
V: TRBV2
J: TRBJ1-2
DNA: TGTGCCAGCAGTGTGACGGAAACCACTAACTATGGCTACACCTTC
CDR3: CASSVTETTNYGYTF

size: NA
D: NA
V: TRBV6-5
J: TRBJ2-1
DNA: TGTGCCAGCAGCCGAAGTTGGGAATTCAATGAGCAGTTCTTC
CDR3: CASSRSWEFNEQFF

size: NA
D: NA
V: TRBV7-2
J: TRBJ1-5
DNA: TGTGCCAGCAGCTCCCTCCGAGGGCCCAATCAGCCCCAGCATTTT
CDR3: CASSSLRGPNQPQHF

size: NA
D: TRBD2
V: TRBV5-1
J: TRBJ2-3
DNA: TGCGCCAGCAGCTCTGGACTAGCGGGGGGGCGAAGCACAGATACGCAGTATTTT
CDR3: CASSSGLAGGRSTDTQYF

size: NA
D: TRBD2
V: TRBV4-2
J: TRBJ2-2
DNA: TGTGCCAGCAGCCAAGACCCGAGCGGGGCGAACACCGGGGAGCTGTTTTTT
CDR3: CASSQDPSGANTGELFF

size: NA
D: NA
V: TRBV24-1
J: TRBJ1-2
DNA: TGTGCCATCCAGGCGGGGTCATCTAACTATGGCTACACCTTC
CDR3: CAIQAGSSNYGYTF

size: NA
D: TRBD1
V: TRBV5-1
J: TRBJ1-4
DNA: TGCGCCAGCAGCTTTGGGACAGCCCCGGACAATGAAAAACTGTTTTTT
CDR3: CASSFGTAPDNEKLFF

size: once
D: NA
V: TRBV11-2
J: TRBJ1-1
DNA: TGTGCCAGCAGCTTAGAATGGGGCAGGGCGAACACTGAAGCTTTCTTT
CDR3: CASSLEWGRANTEAFF

size: NA
D: TRBD1
V: TRBV5-5
J: TRBJ1-1
DNA: TGTGCCAGCAGCTCCCAGGGGGTAGAAGCTTTCTTT
CDR3: CASSSQGVEAFF

size: NA
D: TRBD1
V: TRBV5-6
J: TRBJ1-5
DNA: TGTGCCAGCAGCTCGGACAGGGCGAATCAGCCCCAGCATTTT
CDR3: CASSSDRANQPQHF